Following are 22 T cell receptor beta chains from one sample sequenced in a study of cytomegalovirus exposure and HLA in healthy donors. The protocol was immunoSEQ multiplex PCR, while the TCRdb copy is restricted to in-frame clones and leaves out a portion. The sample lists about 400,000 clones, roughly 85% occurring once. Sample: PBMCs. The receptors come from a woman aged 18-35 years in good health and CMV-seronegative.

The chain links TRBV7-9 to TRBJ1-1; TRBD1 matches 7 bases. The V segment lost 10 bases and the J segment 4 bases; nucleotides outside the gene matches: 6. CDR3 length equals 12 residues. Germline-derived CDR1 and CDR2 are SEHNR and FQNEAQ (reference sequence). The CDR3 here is CAMTGSGTEAFF. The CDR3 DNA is TGTGCCATGACAGGGAGTGGCACTGAAGCTTTCTTT.

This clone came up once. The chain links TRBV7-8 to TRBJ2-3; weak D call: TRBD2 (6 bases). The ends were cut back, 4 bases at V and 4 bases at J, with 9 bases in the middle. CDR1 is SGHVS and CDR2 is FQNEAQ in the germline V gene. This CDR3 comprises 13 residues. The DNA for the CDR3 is TGTGCCAGCAGCTGGGGGGACGCAGATACGCAGTATTTT. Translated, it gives CASSWGDADTQYF.

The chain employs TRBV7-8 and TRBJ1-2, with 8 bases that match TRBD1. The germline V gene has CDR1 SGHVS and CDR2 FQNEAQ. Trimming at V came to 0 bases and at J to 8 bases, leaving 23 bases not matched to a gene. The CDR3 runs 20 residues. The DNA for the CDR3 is TGTGCCAGCAGCTTAGCTCCCGGAGGGACAGGAGCCTCAAGATTGAGCGGCTACACCTTC. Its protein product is CASSLAPGGTGASRLSGYTF. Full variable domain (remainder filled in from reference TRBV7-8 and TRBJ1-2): GAGVSQSPRYKVAKRGQDVALRCDPISGHVSLFWYQQALGQGPEFLTYFQNEAQLDKSGLPSDRFFAERPEGSVSTLKIQRTQQEDSAVYLCASSLAPGGTGASRLSGYTFGSGTRLTVV.

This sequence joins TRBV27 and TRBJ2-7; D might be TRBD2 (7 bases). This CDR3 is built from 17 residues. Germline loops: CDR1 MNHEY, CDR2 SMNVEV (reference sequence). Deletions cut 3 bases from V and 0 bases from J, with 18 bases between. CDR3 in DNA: TGTGCCAGCAGTTTGAGGGGGGAGGGCCTTCTCTCCTACGAGCAGTACTTC. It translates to CASSLRGEGLLSYEQYF.

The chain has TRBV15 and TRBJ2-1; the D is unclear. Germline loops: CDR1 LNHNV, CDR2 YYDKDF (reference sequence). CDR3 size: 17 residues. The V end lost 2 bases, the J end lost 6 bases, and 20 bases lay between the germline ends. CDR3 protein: CATSRIKTIARPNEQFF. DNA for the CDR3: TGTGCCACCAGCAGAATTAAAACGATAGCCAGACCCAATGAGCAGTTCTTC.

The CDR3 region is CASSPGRVPYEQYF. The CDR3 nucleotides read TGCGCCAGCAGCCCCGGCAGGGTCCCCTACGAGCAGTACTTC. V usage is TRBV5-1 and J usage is TRBJ2-7, with a weak D call TRBD1 (5 bases). The CDR3 extends over 14 amino acids. CDR1 and CDR2 from the germline V gene are SGHRS and YFSETQ. V was pared by 4 bases and J by 2 bases, with 13 bases between.

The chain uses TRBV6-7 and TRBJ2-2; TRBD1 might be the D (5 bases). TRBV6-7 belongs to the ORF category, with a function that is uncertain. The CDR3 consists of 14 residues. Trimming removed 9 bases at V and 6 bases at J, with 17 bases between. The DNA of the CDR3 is TGTGCCAGAGGGGAACAGGATGTGTCCGGGGAGCTGTTTTTT. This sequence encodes CARGEQDVSGELFF.

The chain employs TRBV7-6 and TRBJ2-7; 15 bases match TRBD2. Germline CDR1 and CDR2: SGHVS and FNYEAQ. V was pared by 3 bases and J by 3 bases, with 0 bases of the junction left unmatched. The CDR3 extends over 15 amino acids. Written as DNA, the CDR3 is TGTGCCAGCAGCTTGGGACTAGCGGGGGGCTACGAGCAGTACTTC. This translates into CASSLGLAGGYEQYF. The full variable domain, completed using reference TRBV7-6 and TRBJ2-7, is GAGVSQSPRYKVTKRGQDVALRCDPISGHVSLYWYRQALGQGPEFLTYFNYEAQQDKSGLPNDRFSAERPEGSISTLTIQRTEQRDSAMYRCASSLGLAGGYEQYFGPGTRLTVT.

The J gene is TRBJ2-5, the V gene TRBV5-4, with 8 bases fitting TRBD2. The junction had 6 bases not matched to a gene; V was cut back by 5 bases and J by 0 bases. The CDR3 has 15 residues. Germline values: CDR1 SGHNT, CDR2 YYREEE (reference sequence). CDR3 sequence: CASRSGGTNQETQYF. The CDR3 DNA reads TGTGCCAGCAGGTCGGGGGGGACTAACCAAGAGACCCAGTACTTC.

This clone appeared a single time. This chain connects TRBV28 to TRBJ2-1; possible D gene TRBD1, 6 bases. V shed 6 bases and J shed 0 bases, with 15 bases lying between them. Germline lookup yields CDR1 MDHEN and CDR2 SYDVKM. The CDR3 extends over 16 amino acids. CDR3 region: CASRSQDSTSYNEQFF. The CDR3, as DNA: TGTGCCAGCAGAAGCCAGGACAGCACCTCCTACAATGAGCAGTTCTTC.

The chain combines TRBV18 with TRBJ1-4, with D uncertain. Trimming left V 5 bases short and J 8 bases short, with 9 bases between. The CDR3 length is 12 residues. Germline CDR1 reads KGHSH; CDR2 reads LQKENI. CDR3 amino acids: CASSASWEKLFF. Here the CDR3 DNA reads TGTGCCAGCTCAGCGTCGTGGGAAAAACTGTTTTTT.

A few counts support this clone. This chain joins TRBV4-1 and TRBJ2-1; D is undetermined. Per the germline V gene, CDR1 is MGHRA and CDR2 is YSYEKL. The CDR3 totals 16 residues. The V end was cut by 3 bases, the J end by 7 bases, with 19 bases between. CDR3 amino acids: CASSHQRVIRRNEQFF. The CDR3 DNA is TGCGCCAGCAGCCACCAACGGGTCATCCGAAGGAATGAGCAGTTCTTC.

Here the CDR3 DNA reads TGTGCCAGCTCACCGGGACAGGGGGAAGGTCAGCCCCAGCATTTT. Residues: CASSPGQGEGQPQHF. The chain carries TRBV18 and TRBJ1-5; 11 bases match TRBD1. The trim removed 3 bases at V and 6 bases at J, leaving 4 bases unmatched. CDR1 is KGHSH and CDR2 is LQKENI in the germline V gene. There are 15 residues in the CDR3.

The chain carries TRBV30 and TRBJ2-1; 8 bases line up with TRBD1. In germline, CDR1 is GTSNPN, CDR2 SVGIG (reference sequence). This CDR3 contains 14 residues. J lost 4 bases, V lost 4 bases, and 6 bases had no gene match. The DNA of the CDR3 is TGTGCCTGGAACCGGGACAGGAGTTACAATGAGCAGTTCTTC. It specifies CAWNRDRSYNEQFF.

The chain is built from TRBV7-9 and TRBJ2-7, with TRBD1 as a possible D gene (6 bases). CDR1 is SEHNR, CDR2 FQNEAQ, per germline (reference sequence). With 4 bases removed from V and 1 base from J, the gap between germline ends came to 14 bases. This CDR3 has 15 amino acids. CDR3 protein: CASSSTRTESYEQYF. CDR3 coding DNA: TGTGCCAGCAGCTCCACCCGGACAGAATCCTACGAGCAGTACTTC.

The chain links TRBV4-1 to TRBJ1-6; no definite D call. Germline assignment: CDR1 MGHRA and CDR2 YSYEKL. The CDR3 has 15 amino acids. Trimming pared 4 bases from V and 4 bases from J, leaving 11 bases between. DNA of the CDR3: TGCGCCAGCAGCCCCCGCCCGGGATATAATTCACCCCTCCACTTT. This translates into CASSPRPGYNSPLHF.

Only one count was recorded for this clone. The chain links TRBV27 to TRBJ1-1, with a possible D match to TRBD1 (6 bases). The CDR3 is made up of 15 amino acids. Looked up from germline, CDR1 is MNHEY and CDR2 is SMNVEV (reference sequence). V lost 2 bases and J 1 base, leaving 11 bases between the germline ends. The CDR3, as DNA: TGTGCCAGCAGTTTAACAGGGAGATCGAACACTGAAGCTTTCTTT. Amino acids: CASSLTGRSNTEAFF.

CDR3 sequence: CASSRGDRGYTF. CDR3 nucleotides: TGTGCCAGCAGCCGGGGCGACAGGGGCTACACCTTC. The chain has TRBV5-4 and TRBJ1-2; perhaps TRBD1 as D (6 bases). CDR3 length: 12 residues. The V gene's germline CDR1 is SGHNT and CDR2 YYREEE (reference sequence). Trimming pared 4 bases from V and 8 bases from J, leaving 12 bases between.

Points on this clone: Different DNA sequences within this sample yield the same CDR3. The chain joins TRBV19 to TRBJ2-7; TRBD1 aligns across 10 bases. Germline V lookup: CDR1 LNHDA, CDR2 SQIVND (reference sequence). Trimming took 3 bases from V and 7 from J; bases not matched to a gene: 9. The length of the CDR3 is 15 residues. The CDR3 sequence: CASSIPGQGLYEQYF. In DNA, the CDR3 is TGTGCCAGTAGTATCCCGGGACAGGGGCTCTATGAGCAGTACTTC.

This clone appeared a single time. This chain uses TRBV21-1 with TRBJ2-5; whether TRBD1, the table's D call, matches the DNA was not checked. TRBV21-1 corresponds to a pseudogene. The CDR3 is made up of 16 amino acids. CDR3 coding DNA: TGTGCCAGCAGCAAAGGGGGACAGGGCTCCGAAGAGACCCAGTACTTC. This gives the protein CASSKGGQGSEETQYF.

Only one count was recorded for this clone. This CDR3 reads CASSLRPANQPQHF. DNA for the CDR3: TGTGCCAGCAGTCTGAGGCCAGCAAATCAGCCCCAGCATTTT. J is TRBJ1-5 and V is TRBV28; D is uncertain. There are 14 residues in the CDR3. The germline CDR1 and CDR2 sequences are MDHEN and SYDVKM. V was pared by 5 bases and J by 4 bases, with 12 bases between.

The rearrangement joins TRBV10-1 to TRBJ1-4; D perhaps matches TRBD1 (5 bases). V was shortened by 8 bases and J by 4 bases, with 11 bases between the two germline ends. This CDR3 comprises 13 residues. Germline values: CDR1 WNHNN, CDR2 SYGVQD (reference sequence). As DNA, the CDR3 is TGCGCCAGCCGTCAGGGACTTAATGAAAAACTGTTTTTT. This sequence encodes CASRQGLNEKLFF.